The sequence of this T cell receptor beta chain was determined in a study of T cells in tuberculosis. At the level of the study: This South African cohort compared adolescents with or without latent tuberculosis against adults with active tuberculosis.

Points from the study as a whole: Shorter CDR3-alpha in active tuberculosis partly drove smaller distances.

The germline V and J ends were trimmed by 5 bases and 5 bases, with 15 bases remaining between them. Germline V lookup: CDR1 MNHNY, CDR2 SVGAGI (reference sequence). This CDR3 spans 14 amino acids. This clone was recorded only once. The antigen is not known. The assay was immunoSEQ multiplex PCR, and TCRdb's table has in-frame clones only and misses some. The sample includes tens of thousands of clones, roughly 97% of them seen just once. The sequencing input was PBMCs. The chain links TRBV6-6 to TRBJ2-5; D is unclear. The sequence came from a donor aged 10-29 years with latent tuberculosis or without tuberculosis infection. The CDR3 DNA is TGTGCCAGCAGTGATCACTACGGTGGGGAGACCCAGTACTTC. Its protein product is CASSDHYGGETQYF.